The clone carrying this T cell receptor (beta chain) was counted once. As yet, its antigen is unknown. This sample is part of a study of cytomegalovirus exposure and HLA in healthy donors. PCR used 60 Vbeta primers and 13 Jbeta primers. Sequencing used immunoSEQ multiplex PCR; TCRdb keeps in-frame clones, though not all of them. This table holds 160,000 or so clones, under 85% found once. This CDR3 has 17 residues. The J segment lost 2 bases and the V segment lost 2 bases, leaving 7 bases of the junction unmatched. Germline CDR1 and CDR2: SGDLS and YYNGEE. Whole-study findings and limits: The study reported that TCR beta sequences accurately predicted HLA-A and HLA-B alleles in most subjects.

The chain is built from TRBV9 and TRBJ2-2, with TRBD1 matching 9 bases. This TCR derives from a man aged 45 to 65 in good health and CMV-seropositive. Source material: PBMCs. CDR3 residues: CASSVTTGGLNTGELFF. DNA of the CDR3: TGTGCCAGCAGCGTTACAACAGGGGGCTTAAACACCGGGGAGCTGTTTTTT. Full variable domain (outside the CDR3, taken from reference TRBV9 and TRBJ2-2): DSGVTQTPKHLITATGQRVTLRCSPRSGDLSVYWYQQSLDQGLQFLIQYYNGEERAKGNILERFSAQQFPDLHSELNLSSLELGDSALYFCASSVTTGGLNTGELFFGEGSRLTVL.